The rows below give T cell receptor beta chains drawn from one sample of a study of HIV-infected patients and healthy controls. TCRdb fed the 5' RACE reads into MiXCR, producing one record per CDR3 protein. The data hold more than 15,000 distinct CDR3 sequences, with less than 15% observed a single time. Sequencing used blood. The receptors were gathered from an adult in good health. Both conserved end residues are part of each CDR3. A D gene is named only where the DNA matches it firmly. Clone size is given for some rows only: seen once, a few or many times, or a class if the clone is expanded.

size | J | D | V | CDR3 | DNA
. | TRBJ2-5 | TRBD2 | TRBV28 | CASSFGGGTSRKTQYF | TGTGCCAGCAGTTTCGGGGGTGGGACTAGCAGGAAGACCCAGTACTTC
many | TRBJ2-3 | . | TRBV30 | CAWPEVPAEHISTDTQYF | TGTGCCTGGCCCGAGGTCCCAGCGGAACACATTAGCACAGATACGCAGTATTTT
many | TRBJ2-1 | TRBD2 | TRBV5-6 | CASSFASGARSEQFF | TGTGCCAGCAGCTTCGCTAGCGGGGCTCGGAGTGAGCAGTTCTTC
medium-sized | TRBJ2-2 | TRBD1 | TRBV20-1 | CSAVDRVRTGELFF | TGCAGTGCAGTGGACAGGGTACGGACCGGGGAGCTGTTTTTT
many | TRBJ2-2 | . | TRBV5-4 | CASSLAKGPGTGELFF | TGTGCCAGCAGCTTGGCGAAGGGGCCGGGCACCGGGGAGCTGTTTTTT
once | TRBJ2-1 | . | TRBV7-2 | CASSLYRYNEQFF | TGTGCCAGCAGCTTATATAGGTACAATGAGCAGTTCTTC
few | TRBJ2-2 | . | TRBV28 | CASSPPGGPTGELFF | TGTGCCAGCAGTCCCCCGGGCGGCCCCACCGGGGAGCTGTTTTTT
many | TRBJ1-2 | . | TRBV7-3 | CASSSDRIGYTF | TGTGCCAGCAGCTCGGACAGAATAGGCTACACCTTC
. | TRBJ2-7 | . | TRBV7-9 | CASSPRGRSEQYF | TGTGCCAGCAGCCCCCGAGGGCGGAGCGAGCAGTACTTC
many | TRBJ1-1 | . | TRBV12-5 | CASSSNSRNTEAFF | TGTGCTAGTTCCTCGAACAGCCGGAACACTGAAGCTTTCTTT
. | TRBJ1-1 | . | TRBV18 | CASSPAVAEAFF | TGTGCCAGCTCACCCGCAGTTGCTGAAGCTTTCTTT
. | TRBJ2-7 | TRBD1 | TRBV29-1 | CSVEEGRTGGSYEQYF | TGCAGCGTTGAAGAAGGCCGGACAGGCGGCTCCTACGAGCAGTACTTC
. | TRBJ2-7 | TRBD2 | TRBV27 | CASSPSSSGGNSYEQYF | TGTGCCAGCAGTCCCTCCTCTAGCGGGGGAAACTCCTACGAGCAGTACTTC